The present TCR beta chain was sequenced within a study of cytomegalovirus exposure and HLA in healthy donors. CDR3 size: 14 residues. In germline, CDR1 is LGHNA, CDR2 YNFKEQ. The V gene lost 4 bases and the J gene lost 0 bases, with 10 bases spanning the gap. The PCR used 60 Vbeta and 13 Jbeta primers. Method: immunoSEQ multiplex PCR; TCRdb's copy keeps in-frame clones and lacks some. The data show about 160,000 clones, 79% seen once. The receptor was derived from a man in his forties or fifties in good health and CMV-seropositive. The chain has TRBV4-2 and TRBJ2-7; D unresolved. The sequenced material came from PBMCs. This CDR3 reads CASSRSHSSYEQYF. CDR3 sequence (DNA): TGTGCCAGCAGCCGGTCCCATAGCTCCTACGAGCAGTACTTC.